This T cell receptor (beta chain) comes out of a study of cytomegalovirus exposure and HLA in healthy donors. At the level of the study: Earlier, roughly 120 million unique TCR beta sequences were recovered from about 200 million T cells by an analysis.

The PCR ran on 60 Vbeta and 13 Jbeta primers. Profiling relied on immunoSEQ multiplex PCR, and the TCRdb table lists in-frame clones only, not all of them. The sample records some 57,000 clones, 65% to 75% being singletons. Study-wide results and caveats: Sequencing had likely introduced a cluster of highly shared sequence variants as an artifact. Across donors, most TCRs were seen rarely, yet some public ones were widespread.

Trimming took 5 bases from V and 7 from J; bases not matched to a gene: 15. The germline gives CDR1 SGHTA, CDR2 FQGTGA. The CDR3 is 18 amino acids. In the case of this clone: Its antigen is unidentified.

V gene TRBV7-3 combines with J gene TRBJ2-1, with 12 bases lining up with TRBD2. The TCR comes from a woman aged 25-40 years in good health and CMV-seronegative. Sequences were obtained from PBMCs. The CDR3 DNA reads TGTGCCAGCAGCCCAAAACCCCCCGGGACTAGCGGGTGGAATGAGCAGTTCTTC. It codes for CASSPKPPGTSGWNEQFF.